This T cell receptor (beta chain) was retrieved from a study of cytomegalovirus exposure and HLA in healthy donors. Study-level points and caveats: Among TCR beta chains, those listed as cytomegalovirus-associated numbered over 150. In vitro work confirmed that a few CMV-associated chains recognize CMV antigens. HLA alleles were associated with roughly 15,000 TCR beta sequences in a later analysis at 0.05 false discovery rate. Reported findings show TCR beta sequences accurately forecast HLA-A and HLA-B alleles in most subjects.

This clone has only one observation. The antigen is not known. PCR involved 60 Vbeta and 13 Jbeta primers. Only in-frame clones appear in the TCRdb table, and some are missing; sequencing was by immunoSEQ multiplex PCR. The table records under 130,000 clones, approximately 80% of them present only once. V lost 3 bases to trimming and J lost 3 bases; unmatched junction nucleotides: 5. The CDR3 consists of 15 residues. CDR1 SGHNT and CDR2 YYREEE come from the germline V gene (reference sequence). This TCR came from a male donor in good health and CMV-seronegative. The chain joins TRBV5-4 to TRBJ1-5; 8 bases are a match to TRBD1. The sample comprised PBMCs. The CDR3 here is CASSSGQGPNQPQHF. In DNA form, the CDR3 reads TGTGCCAGCAGCTCCGGACAGGGCCCCAATCAGCCCCAGCATTTT.